Presented here are 19 T cell receptor beta chains from one specimen sequenced in a study of blood T cell repertoires in COVID-19. TCRdb keeps only in-frame clones here, not all; method: immunoSEQ multiplex PCR. The sample consists of about 170,000 clones, around 85% of them appearing once. The material sequenced was peripheral blood. Source of these receptors: a man of 80 years or more with COVID-19, enrolled during active disease.

CDR3 loop: CASSGSGYGYTF. The CDR3 nucleotides are TGTGCCAGCAGTGGGAGCGGATATGGCTACACCTTC. The chain combines TRBV2 with TRBJ1-2; D gene ambiguous. Deletions cut 4 bases from V and 5 bases from J, with 8 bases between. This CDR3 comprises 12 residues. The germline V gene has CDR1 SNHLY and CDR2 FYNNEI.

The rearrangement links TRBV14 to TRBJ2-3, with 7 bases matching TRBD2. The germline V gene encodes CDR1 SGHDN and CDR2 FVKESK. The CDR3 length is 16 residues. The trim removed 3 bases at V and 2 bases at J, leaving 8 bases unmatched. CDR3 coding DNA: TGTGCCAGCAGCCAGGGACTAACCACACTCACAGATACGCAGTATTTT. Protein product: CASSQGLTTLTDTQYF.

The rearrangement joins TRBV7-2 to TRBJ2-2; D is perhaps TRBD2 (5 bases). Trimming removed 6 bases at V and 0 bases at J, with 11 bases between. Germline loops: CDR1 SGHTA, CDR2 FQGNSA. The CDR3 contains 15 residues. The CDR3 here is CASSGGATNTGELFF. In nucleotides, the CDR3 is TGTGCCAGCAGTGGAGGCGCTACGAACACCGGGGAGCTGTTTTTT. The whole variable domain, remainder taken from reference TRBV7-2 and TRBJ2-2, is GAGVSQSPSNKVTEKGKDVELRCDPISGHTALYWYRQSLGQGLEFLIYFQGNSAPDKSGLPSDRFSAERTGGSVSTLTIQRTQQEDSAVYLCASSGGATNTGELFFGEGSRLTVL.

This clone was counted between two and nine times. This chain connects TRBV10-2 to TRBJ1-2; 7 bases fit TRBD1. The V gene's germline CDR1 is WSHSY and CDR2 SAAADI. There are 14 residues in the CDR3. Trimming cost V 6 bases and J 2 bases; bases outside gene matches: 6. CDR3 sequence: CASRMTGPNYGYTF. The CDR3 DNA reads TGCGCCAGCAGGATGACAGGGCCAAACTATGGCTACACCTTC.

V gene TRBV18 combines with J gene TRBJ1-1; 9 bases line up with TRBD1. After removal of 3 bases from V and 0 bases from J, the junction contained 2 bases not matched to a gene. This CDR3 is 15 amino acids long. In germline, CDR1 is KGHSH, CDR2 LQKENI. The CDR3 spells CASSPGQGMNTEAFF. CDR3 coding DNA: TGTGCCAGCTCACCGGGACAGGGTATGAACACTGAAGCTTTCTTT.

The chain has TRBV7-8 and TRBJ2-1; 7 nucleotides match TRBD2. V dropped 5 bases and J dropped 4; count of bases not matched to a gene: 8. The CDR3 runs 15 residues. Germline CDR1 and CDR2: SGHVS and FQNEAQ. CDR3 in amino acids: CASSPGGDYYNEQFF. CDR3 DNA sequence: TGTGCCAGCAGCCCCGGAGGGGACTATTACAATGAGCAGTTCTTC.

The chain combines TRBV16 with TRBJ2-1; D unclear. Germline CDR1 is KGHSY and CDR2 is FQNENV. Trimming took 0 bases from V and 15 from J, leaving 12 bases between them. CDR3 length equals 12 residues. Here the CDR3 reads CASSQSLDGAFF. The CDR3 DNA reads as TGTGCCAGCAGCCAATCCTTAGACGGAGCGTTCTTC. Complete variable domain (other parts from reference TRBV16 and TRBJ2-1): GEEVAQTPKHLVRGEGQKAKLYCAPIKGHSYVFWYQQVLKNEFKFLISFQNENVFDETGMPKERFSAKCLPNSPCSLEIQATKLEDSAVYFCASSQSLDGAFFGPGTRLTVL.

The chain combines TRBV5-1 with TRBJ1-4, with 10 bases aligning to TRBD1. Trimming at V came to 3 bases and at J to 6 bases, leaving 5 bases not matched to a gene. The CDR3 extends over 15 amino acids. Germline V gene lookup returns CDR1 SGHRS and CDR2 YFSETQ. The CDR3 region is CASSWGTGEDEKLFF. The CDR3 nucleotides read TGCGCCAGCAGCTGGGGGACAGGGGAGGATGAAAAACTGTTTTTT.

Regarding this clone: Other DNA sequences in this specimen translate into the identical CDR3. The gene calls are TRBV6-5 and TRBJ2-3, with unresolved D. The germline gives CDR1 MNHEY, CDR2 SVGAGI. Trimming cost V 8 bases and J 0 bases, with 9 bases left between them. This CDR3 spans 13 amino acids. CDR3 DNA sequence: TGTGCCAGCCGAGGCCCCAGCACAGATACGCAGTATTTT. Translating gives CASRGPSTDTQYF.

The chain uses TRBV7-2 and TRBJ1-5, with D unresolved. Per germline, CDR1 SGHTA and CDR2 FQGNSA. V dropped 1 base and J dropped 5 bases, with 12 bases sitting between them. The CDR3 has 15 amino acids. The CDR3 DNA sequence: TGTGCCAGCAGCTTAGGTGAGCTTGCGTATCAGCCCCAGCATTTT. Its protein is CASSLGELAYQPQHF.

Remarks on this clone: The same CDR3 also results from other DNA sequences found in this sample. This chain links TRBV5-1 with TRBJ2-5; the D gene is possibly TRBD1 (5 bases). V was cut by 0 bases and J by 1 base, with 7 bases left in between. The CDR3 contains 14 residues. Germline CDR1 reads SGHRS; CDR2 reads YFSETQ. CDR3 DNA: TGCGCCAGCAGCTTGGGGCAGGGCCAAGAGACCCAGTACTTC. The encoded protein is CASSLGQGQETQYF.

The chain links TRBV29-1 to TRBJ1-2; TRBD1 matches 9 bases. This CDR3 has 12 amino acids. The J segment lost 7 bases and the V segment lost 6 bases, leaving 6 bases of the junction unmatched. CDR1 and CDR2 (germline): SQVTM, ANQGSEA. This CDR3 reads CSVVQGARGYTF. In DNA, the CDR3 is TGCAGCGTAGTACAGGGGGCGCGTGGCTACACCTTC.

This chain connects TRBV10-3 to TRBJ2-3; D gene unclear. V lost 6 bases and J lost 2, with 12 bases in between. Germline V gives CDR1 ENHRY, CDR2 SYGVKD. The CDR3 totals 14 residues. Written as DNA, the CDR3 is TGTGCCATCAGGGAAGCGAGGCCCACAGATACGCAGTATTTT. This sequence encodes CAIREARPTDTQYF.

The chain carries TRBV12-3 or TRBV12-4 and TRBJ1-2; D perhaps matches TRBD1 (6 bases). CDR3 length equals 13 residues. V was cut by 6 bases and J by 2 bases, with 10 bases left in between. DNA of the CDR3: TGTGCCAGCAGAATAACAGGGAACTATGGCTACACCTTC. It specifies CASRITGNYGYTF.

The CDR3: CASSGGQGAFNEKLFF. For the CDR3, the DNA is TGTGCCAGCAGCGGTGGACAGGGGGCGTTTAATGAAAAACTGTTTTTT. The chain joins TRBV11-1 to TRBJ1-4; the match to TRBD1 covers 11 bases. The CDR3 consists of 16 residues. Germline V lookup: CDR1 SGHAT, CDR2 FQDESV (reference sequence). The ends lost 5 bases at V and 4 bases at J; junction bases unmatched: 6.

The CDR3: CASSLAQGDSKAFF. CDR3 DNA sequence: TGTGCCAGCAGCTTGGCCCAGGGGGACTCCAAAGCTTTCTTT. This chain joins TRBV5-4 and TRBJ1-1; 7 nucleotides match TRBD1. CDR3 length: 14 amino acids. In germline, CDR1 is SGHNT, CDR2 YYREEE (reference sequence). Losses at the gene ends were 0 bases for V and 9 bases for J; bases not matched to a gene: 8.

This rearrangement joins TRBV5-1 to TRBJ2-1; 9 nucleotides match TRBD1. Germline V gene sequence: CDR1 SGHRS, CDR2 YFSETQ. The CDR3 runs to 14 residues. V lost 5 bases to trimming and J lost 6 bases; unmatched junction nucleotides: 6. The CDR3 DNA reads as TGCGCCAGCAGTAGAACGGACAGGGGCAATGAGCAGTTCTTC. Translated, it gives CASSRTDRGNEQFF. The complete variable domain, with remaining parts taken from reference TRBV5-1 and TRBJ2-1, reads KAGVTQTPRYLIKTRGQQVTLSCSPISGHRSVSWYQQTPGQGLQFLFEYFSETQRNKGNFPGRFSGRQFSNSRSEMNVSTLELGDSALYLCASSRTDRGNEQFFGPGTRLTVL.

This clone was seen a handful of times. The chain combines TRBV7-9 with TRBJ1-2; D might be TRBD1 (6 bases). V shed 1 base and J shed 4 bases, with 7 bases lying between them. The CDR3 runs to 13 residues. Germline lookup yields CDR1 SEHNR and CDR2 FQNEAQ (reference sequence). The CDR3 coding sequence is TGTGCCAGCAGCTTAGAGGGGGTCTATGGCTACACCTTC. Translating it yields CASSLEGVYGYTF.

The chain has TRBV24-1 and TRBJ2-1, with a tentative D call TRBD1 (5 bases). Germline assignment: CDR1 KGHDR and CDR2 SFDVKD. The CDR3 has 13 amino acids. V was trimmed by 7 bases and J by 3 bases, leaving 9 bases between them. CDR3 in amino acids: CATSPQGYNEQFF. CDR3 nucleotides: TGTGCCACCAGCCCCCAGGGCTACAATGAGCAGTTCTTC.